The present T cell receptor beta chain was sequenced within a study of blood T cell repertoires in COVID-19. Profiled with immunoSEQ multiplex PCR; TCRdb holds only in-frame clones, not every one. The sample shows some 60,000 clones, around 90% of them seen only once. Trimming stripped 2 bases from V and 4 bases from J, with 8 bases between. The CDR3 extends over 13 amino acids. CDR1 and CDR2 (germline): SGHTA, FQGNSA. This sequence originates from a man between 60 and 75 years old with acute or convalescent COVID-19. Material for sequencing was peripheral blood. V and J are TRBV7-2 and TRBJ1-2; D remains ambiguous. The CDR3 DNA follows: TGTGCCAGCAGCTTATTGGCTGGCTATGGCTACACCTTC. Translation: CASSLLAGYGYTF.